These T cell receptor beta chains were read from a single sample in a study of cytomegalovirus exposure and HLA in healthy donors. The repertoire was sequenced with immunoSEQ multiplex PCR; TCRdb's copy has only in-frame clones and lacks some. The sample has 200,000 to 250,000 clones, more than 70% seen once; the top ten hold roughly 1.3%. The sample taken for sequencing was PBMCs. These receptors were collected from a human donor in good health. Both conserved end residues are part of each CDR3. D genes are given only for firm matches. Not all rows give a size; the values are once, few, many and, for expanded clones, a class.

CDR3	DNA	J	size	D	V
CASSLGLAGSTDTQYF	TGTGCCAGCAGCTTGGGACTAGCGGGGAGCACAGATACGCAGTATTTT	TRBJ2-3	-	TRBD2	TRBV7-9
CSVGTGPNEKLFF	TGCAGCGTAGGGACAGGGCCTAATGAAAAACTGTTTTTT	TRBJ1-4	-	TRBD1	TRBV29-1
CASSIVAGQETQYF	TGTGCCAGTAGTATAGTGGCGGGCCAAGAGACCCAGTACTTC	TRBJ2-5	-	-	TRBV19
CASTGGVGDTQYF	TGTGCCAGCACAGGCGGGGTTGGGGATACGCAGTATTTT	TRBJ2-3	-	-	TRBV2
CASSPLVVQETQYF	TGTGCCAGCAGCCCCCTTGTTGTTCAAGAGACCCAGTACTTC	TRBJ2-5	-	-	TRBV28
CASSPRRTSGRSYEQYF	TGCGCCAGCAGCCCAAGACGGACTAGCGGGAGGAGCTACGAGCAGTACTTC	TRBJ2-7	-	TRBD2	TRBV5-1
CASSPRTGVENQPQHF	TGTGCCAGCAGTCCGAGGACAGGGGTGGAGAATCAGCCCCAGCATTTT	TRBJ1-5	-	TRBD1	TRBV27
CASSSPYRGLHEQYF	TGTGCCAGCAGTTCCCCATACAGGGGGCTCCACGAGCAGTACTTC	TRBJ2-7	once	TRBD1	TRBV28
CASSEYATGSGNTIYF	TGTGCCAGTAGTGAGTATGCAACCGGCTCTGGAAACACCATATATTTT	TRBJ1-3	-	-	TRBV19
CASRTAGGSYEQYF	TGTGCCAGCAGGACAGCGGGAGGTTCCTACGAGCAGTACTTC	TRBJ2-7	few	TRBD2	TRBV6-5
CASSIDWAAAESGYTF	TGTGCCAGTAGTATAGATTGGGCAGCTGCTGAAAGCGGCTACACCTTC	TRBJ1-2	-	-	TRBV19
CASSTPFSGRARRGTDTQYF	TGTGCCAGTAGTACCCCCTTTAGCGGGAGGGCGAGAAGGGGCACAGATACGCAGTATTTT	TRBJ2-3	few	TRBD2	TRBV19
CASSLGAGLAKNIQYF	TGTGCCAGCAGCTTAGGGGCGGGCTTAGCCAAAAACATTCAGTACTTC	TRBJ2-4	few	-	TRBV7-9
CASSVGGKGGSSYNEQFF	TGTGCCAGCAGCGTAGGGGGTAAGGGGGGGAGCTCCTACAATGAGCAGTTCTTC	TRBJ2-1	once	-	TRBV9
CASSPTGSSYEQYF	TGTGCCAGCAGCCCTACAGGGTCCTCCTACGAGCAGTACTTC	TRBJ2-7	-	-	TRBV7-3
CAWSVETAKSPLHF	TGTGCCTGGAGTGTAGAGACAGCAAAGTCACCCCTCCACTTT	TRBJ1-6	-	-	TRBV30
CASSAHRGLYEQYF	TGTGCCAGCAGCGCCCACAGGGGGCTCTACGAGCAGTACTTC	TRBJ2-7	-	TRBD1	TRBV9
CASSTAGQGFSYEQYF	TGTGCCAGCAGCACAGCGGGACAGGGGTTTTCCTACGAGCAGTACTTC	TRBJ2-7	few	TRBD1	TRBV6-6
CASSGSLLAGVTGELFF	TGTGCCAGTAGTGGTTCACTTCTAGCGGGAGTCACCGGGGAGCTGTTTTTT	TRBJ2-2	-	TRBD2	TRBV19
CASSLAWDSSNYGYTF	TGTGCCAGCAGCTTAGCCTGGGACAGCTCTAACTATGGCTACACCTTC	TRBJ1-2	once	TRBD1	TRBV7-9
CASSWGGGWSYNSPLHF	TGTGCCAGCAGCTGGGGCGGGGGCTGGTCCTATAATTCACCCCTCCACTTT	TRBJ1-6	-	-	TRBV5-4
CASSLRAGEPQHF	TGTGCCAGCAGCTTACGGGCCGGGGAGCCCCAGCATTTT	TRBJ1-5	-	-	TRBV7-9
CAWSVPGTGSSEAFF	TGTGCCTGGAGTGTGCCGGGGACAGGGTCGTCTGAAGCTTTCTTT	TRBJ1-1	once	TRBD1	TRBV30
CASSLNVAGGGEQFF	TGTGCCAGCAGCTTAAATGTAGCGGGAGGCGGTGAGCAGTTCTTC	TRBJ2-1	-	TRBD2	TRBV7-3
CASSRTSGTVYRPQETQYF	TGTGCCAGCAGCAGGACTAGCGGAACCGTTTACCGACCTCAAGAGACCCAGTACTTC	TRBJ2-5	-	TRBD2	TRBV5-8
CASSLDETGLRTEAFF	TGCGCCAGCAGCTTGGATGAAACAGGGTTACGCACTGAAGCTTTCTTT	TRBJ1-1	-	-	TRBV5-1
CASMGPYNEQFF	TGTGCCAGCATGGGGCCCTACAATGAGCAGTTCTTC	TRBJ2-1	once	-	TRBV9
CATSRPPSTGAGANVLTF	TGTGCCACCAGCAGGCCTCCCTCAACAGGGGCGGGGGCCAACGTCCTGACTTTC	TRBJ2-6	-	TRBD1	TRBV15
CSVGLAGVPGGNEQFF	TGCAGCGTTGGGCTAGCGGGGGTCCCTGGGGGCAATGAGCAGTTCTTC	TRBJ2-1	-	TRBD2	TRBV29-1
CASSLSVQGYEQYF	TGTGCCAGCAGTTTATCGGTACAGGGCTACGAGCAGTACTTC	TRBJ2-7	-	-	TRBV27
CASSKGTSGRKTGELFF	TGTGCCAGCAGCAAAGGGACTAGCGGGAGAAAGACCGGGGAGCTGTTTTTT	TRBJ2-2	once	TRBD2	TRBV7-8
CASSQRYSGSAPDTQYF	TGTGCCAGCAGCCAGCGTTATAGCGGGAGTGCCCCAGATACGCAGTATTTT	TRBJ2-3	-	TRBD2	TRBV14
CASSYRDRASGANVLTF	TGTGCCAGCAGCTACCGGGACAGGGCCTCTGGGGCCAACGTCCTGACTTTC	TRBJ2-6	-	TRBD1	TRBV7-9
CSGVGTGIRNYNEQFF	TGCAGCGGGGTTGGGACAGGGATAAGGAACTACAATGAGCAGTTCTTC	TRBJ2-1	-	TRBD1	TRBV29-1
CASSEDRADTDTQYF	TGTGCCAGCAGTGAGGACAGGGCGGACACAGATACGCAGTATTTT	TRBJ2-3	-	TRBD1	TRBV28
CASSQIGLTNEKLFF	TGCGCCAGCAGCCAAATAGGACTAACTAATGAAAAACTGTTTTTT	TRBJ1-4	-	-	TRBV4-1
CASSSPLRVHEQFF	TGTGCCAGCAGTTCCCCCTTGCGGGTGCATGAGCAGTTCTTC	TRBJ2-1	-	-	TRBV27
CAWSGTSGSLKQYF	TGTGCCTGGAGTGGGACTAGCGGGAGTTTGAAGCAGTACTTC	TRBJ2-7	-	TRBD2	TRBV30